A single sample is the source of the 18 T cell receptor beta chains below, sequenced in a study of shared clonotypes between healthy human individuals. CD45RO-negative CD8 cells positively selected for CCR7 made up the naive population, which excluded terminally differentiated effector memory CD45RA+ cells. Generated by immunoSEQ multiplex PCR, the TCRdb table keeps only in-frame clones and is missing some. Of about 2 million clones in the sample, about 95% were seen once. Sequencing was carried out using naive CD8+ T cells sorted from blood. The receptor set was obtained from a man aged 18 to 35 in good health.

The rearrangement joins TRBV4-1 to TRBJ1-1; no reliable D call. The V and J ends lost 0 bases and 1 base respectively, with 9 bases between them. The germline CDR1 and CDR2 sequences are MGHRA and YSYEKL. The CDR3 is 15 residues long. The CDR3 nucleotides are TGCGCCAGCAGCCAAGATGCGAGGACGAACACTGAAGCTTTCTTT. Translated: CASSQDARTNTEAFF.

The chain joins TRBV5-1 to TRBJ2-6; 7 bases align to TRBD1. The CDR3 length is 17 residues. J was trimmed by 0 bases and V by 7 bases; bases with no gene match: 10. From germline, CDR1 is SGHRS and CDR2 YFSETQ. Here the CDR3 DNA reads TGCGCCAGCTCCGACAGGGCCTCTTCCTCTGGGGCCAACGTCCTGACTTTC. Amino acid sequence: CASSDRASSSGANVLTF.

This clone occurred once. This chain uses TRBV4-1 with TRBJ2-7; 8 nucleotides agree with TRBD2. Germline V CDR1 and CDR2: MGHRA, YSYEKL. CDR3 length equals 17 residues. After removal of 1 base from V and 1 base from J, the junction contained 9 bases not matched to a gene. The CDR3 loop is CASSQALAGIGSYEQYF. CDR3 coding DNA: TGCGCCAGCAGCCAAGCATTAGCGGGGATAGGATCCTACGAGCAGTACTTC.

CDR3 protein: CASSEAILGGYTF. The CDR3 bases are TGTGCCAGCAGTGAAGCGATTTTAGGAGGCTACACCTTC. The rearrangement uses TRBV6-1 and TRBJ1-2; D is unclear. V was trimmed by 0 bases and J by 8 bases, leaving 10 bases between them. This CDR3 is 13 amino acids long. The germline V gene has CDR1 MNHNS and CDR2 SASEGT.

The V and J genes are TRBV7-9 and TRBJ2-1; 8 bases fit TRBD1. The germline V gene has CDR1 SEHNR and CDR2 FQNEAQ (reference sequence). CDR3 length equals 15 residues. V lost 5 bases, J lost 8 bases, and 11 bases stayed unmatched. The CDR3 bases are TGTGCCAGCAGCCCCTCTGACAGGGGACGGGATGAGCAGTTCTTC. This gives the protein CASSPSDRGRDEQFF.

The chain links TRBV30 to TRBJ2-3, with D perhaps matching TRBD2 (5 bases). Trimming removed 0 bases at V and 2 bases at J, with 9 bases between. Per the germline V gene, CDR1 is GTSNPN and CDR2 is SVGIG (reference sequence). There are 14 residues in the CDR3. The CDR3 region has the DNA TGTGCCTGGAGTGTAGCGGAGACCACAGATACGCAGTATTTT. The encoded protein is CAWSVAETTDTQYF.

The V gene is TRBV6-6, the J gene TRBJ2-7, with D uncertain. The CDR3 has 11 amino acids. Germline V CDR1 and CDR2: MNHNY, SVGAGI (reference sequence). V was cut by 6 bases and J by 4 bases, with 7 bases left in between. The CDR3 here is CASRGIYEQYF. DNA for the CDR3: TGTGCCAGCAGGGGAATTTACGAGCAGTACTTC.

The chain links TRBV28 to TRBJ2-1; D remains unclear. V was cut by 6 bases and J by 3 bases, with 18 bases left in between. CDR1 MDHEN and CDR2 SYDVKM come from the germline V gene. The CDR3 is 16 residues long. CDR3 region: CASSLPNTPIYNEQFF. Here the CDR3 DNA reads TGTGCCAGCAGCCTACCAAACACCCCGATCTACAATGAGCAGTTCTTC.

Turning to this clone: This sample also contains other DNA sequences that code for the same CDR3. The chain joins TRBV2 to TRBJ1-3; D gene unclear. The germline V gene encodes CDR1 SNHLY and CDR2 FYNNEI. V dropped 3 bases and J dropped 4 bases, with 4 bases sitting between them. The CDR3 runs 12 residues. The CDR3 reads CASSEGGNTIYF. The CDR3 bases are TGTGCCAGCAGTGAGGGGGGAAACACCATATATTTT.

The gene calls are TRBV6-1 and TRBJ2-1, with D tentatively TRBD2 (6 bases). Germline CDR1 reads MNHNS; CDR2 reads SASEGT. Trimming stripped 6 bases from V and 0 bases from J, with 12 bases between. The CDR3 has 15 residues. DNA for the CDR3: TGTGCCAGCAGCACGGAGGGGTTCTCCTACAATGAGCAGTTCTTC. Its translation is CASSTEGFSYNEQFF.

This rearrangement joins TRBV27 to TRBJ2-7, with TRBD2 matching 12 bases. The CDR3 sequence is 16 residues long. Germline CDR1 is MNHEY and CDR2 is SMNVEV (reference sequence). With V trimmed by 0 bases and J by 0 bases, 0 bases remained unmatched. This CDR3 is CASSLSTSGSSYEQYF. The DNA for the CDR3 is TGTGCCAGCAGTTTATCGACTAGCGGGAGCTCCTACGAGCAGTACTTC.

The V and J genes are TRBV7-9 and TRBJ2-7; possibly TRBD1 for D (6 bases). CDR1 is SEHNR and CDR2 is FQNEAQ in the germline V gene (reference sequence). Trimming took off 7 bases at V and 0 bases at J, with 16 bases between the two ends. This CDR3 contains 15 residues. The CDR3: CASIPAQGYSYEQYF. CDR3 nucleotides: TGTGCCAGCATTCCAGCTCAGGGGTACTCCTACGAGCAGTACTTC.

The chain links TRBV5-8 to TRBJ1-1; 11 bases align to TRBD1. Trimming cost V 0 bases and J 7 bases; bases outside gene matches: 5. Germline-derived CDR1 and CDR2 are SGHTS and YDEGEE. CDR3 length: 15 amino acids. CDR3 in amino acids: CASSLGTGGYGEAFF. Here the CDR3 DNA reads TGTGCCAGCAGCTTGGGGACAGGGGGCTACGGTGAAGCTTTCTTT.

A note on this clone: The sample contains more than one DNA sequence encoding this CDR3. The V and J genes are TRBV9 and TRBJ2-7; no reliable D call. The germline V gene encodes CDR1 SGDLS and CDR2 YYNGEE. The CDR3 runs 14 residues. V lost 2 bases to trimming and J lost 3 bases, with 12 bases between them. The CDR3 loop reads CASSVATGGYEQYF. The CDR3 DNA is TGTGCCAGCAGCGTTGCGACGGGCGGCTACGAGCAGTACTTC.

The table lists this clone with a count of one. The rearrangement links TRBV9 to TRBJ1-3; the D gene is possibly TRBD1 (5 bases). The length of the CDR3 is 15 residues. Trimming took 0 bases from V and 3 from J, leaving 10 bases between them. The V gene's germline CDR1 is SGDLS and CDR2 YYNGEE. The CDR3 DNA follows: TGTGCCAGCAGCGTAGGCGGGGGACTTGGAAACACCATATATTTT. As protein: CASSVGGGLGNTIYF.

The V and J genes are TRBV27 and TRBJ1-1; no clear D. Between the trimmed V and J ends, which lost 4 bases and 3 bases, there was a span of 12 bases. Germline V gene sequence: CDR1 MNHEY, CDR2 SMNVEV (reference sequence). The CDR3 sequence is 14 residues long. Written as DNA, the CDR3 is TGTGCCAGCAGTTCCACGGGGATTTACACTGAAGCTTTCTTT. This sequence encodes CASSSTGIYTEAFF.

The V gene is TRBV18, the J gene TRBJ1-1; D not resolved. The CDR3 sequence is 14 residues long. Deletions cut 7 bases from V and 0 bases from J, with 12 bases between. Germline-derived CDR1 and CDR2 are KGHSH and LQKENI. DNA for the CDR3: TGTGCCAGCTACGGATTTCCTCTGAACACTGAAGCTTTCTTT. Translation gives CASYGFPLNTEAFF.

The DNA of the CDR3 is TGTGCCAGCAGCTTGGCACAGGGGAAAAGCTACGAGCAGTACTTC. Amino acids: CASSLAQGKSYEQYF. The chain couples TRBV5-6 to TRBJ2-7, with TRBD1 matching over 7 bases. J gave up 3 bases and V 0 bases, and 6 bases lay outside the gene matches. Germline V gene lookup returns CDR1 SGHDT and CDR2 YYEEEE. The CDR3 contains 15 residues.